One TCR beta chain is described in this entry. Authors' analysis steps: Scientists estimated how many nucleated cells there were by amplifying reference gene primers. This table comes from immunoSEQ multiplex PCR, and its TCRdb copy is limited to in-frame clones, with some not included. V, J and clone size are those of that table, while D and trimming were read from the DNA. The table includes about 210,000 clones, approximately 90% detected once. This sample is part of a study of blood T cell repertoires in COVID-19. Whole-study context: Samples of COVID-19 (acute and convalescent) were obtained from the United States, Italy and Spain. Sources were T cells, B-cell-depleted T cells, or PBMCs; the material itself was cDNA or gDNA.

The origin of this receptor is a man younger than 30 with acute COVID-19. The sample was PBMCs or T cells enriched from blood (not recorded which).

CDR3 DNA sequence: TGTGCCAGCGAGACAAACACTGAAGCTTTCTTT. It translates to CASETNTEAFF. This chain joins TRBV28 and TRBJ1-1; unclear D gene. Germline values: CDR1 MDHEN, CDR2 SYDVKM. Trimming left V 8 bases short and J 2 bases short, with 6 bases between. The length of the CDR3 is 11 residues.